This T cell receptor beta chain was identified during a study of patients and donors after allogeneic stem cell transplantation. There are 16 residues in the CDR3. Germline CDR1 and CDR2: SGHDN and FVKESK. Trimming cost V 4 bases and J 2 bases, with 17 bases left between them. TCRdb re-derived calls from the RT-PCR reads in MiXCR, one entry per CDR3 protein. The data show fewer than 500,000 distinct CDR3 sequences, with 16% seen just once and 6.5% to 7.5% held by the top ten. The chain uses TRBV14 and TRBJ1-2; possibly TRBD1 for D (6 bases). The sequence was collected from a human donor who was either an allogeneic HSCT recipient or a stem cell or donor lymphocyte infusion donor (not recorded which). It is not recorded whose cells these are; they may come from a transplant donor. The sequenced sample was blood, either unsorted or a sorted T cell fraction (not recorded which). The CDR3 DNA reads TGTGCCAGCAGCCTGCGACAGGACTCTATGAACTATGGCTACACCTTC. As protein: CASSLRQDSMNYGYTF.